Listed below are T cell receptor beta chains from one sample, sequenced in a study of T cell changes during pregnancy in multiple sclerosis. Produced via immunoSEQ multiplex PCR; TCRdb's table is partial and in-frame only. The table lists 70,000 to 95,000 clones, around 95% of them singletons. The sequenced sample was peripheral blood, obtained in the second trimester of pregnancy. Source of these receptors: a female donor in good health, enrolled as a control in a pregnancy study. Both conserved end residues are part of each CDR3. A D gene is named only where the DNA matches it firmly. Size values are once, few and many counts, or a class for expanded clones, and some rows have none.

DNA,CDR3,J,size,V,D
TGTGCCAGCAGCCCCTACTTCGGACAGCGCTCTGGAAACACCATATATTTT,CASSPYFGQRSGNTIYF,TRBJ1-3,NA,TRBV27,NA
TGTGCCAGCAGTTACGAAGGGACAGGCCATTCACCCCTCCACTTT,CASSYEGTGHSPLHF,TRBJ1-6,NA,TRBV6-5,TRBD1
TGTGCCAGTATCCCGGACAGGGCGGTCACCGGGGAGCTGTTTTTT,CASIPDRAVTGELFF,TRBJ2-2,NA,TRBV19,TRBD1
TGTGCCAGCAGAAAGGCAGGGGGCCTCACGGGAAAGGAGCAGTACTTC,CASRKAGGLTGKEQYF,TRBJ2-7,NA,TRBV27,TRBD1
TGTGCCAGCAGCTTAGGCCCGACAGCCCGAGGCTACACCTTC,CASSLGPTARGYTF,TRBJ1-2,NA,TRBV13,NA
TGTGCCAGCAGCTTAGCGCCGCAGGGAACCTACGAGCAGTACTTC,CASSLAPQGTYEQYF,TRBJ2-7,NA,TRBV7-2,NA
TGTGCCAGCAGCCGTCAGGGGTCCAAGTTTAGGTATGGCTACACCTTC,CASSRQGSKFRYGYTF,TRBJ1-2,NA,TRBV7-9,NA
TGTGCCAGCAGCTTAAGCCGGGGTGACGGCTACACCTTC,CASSLSRGDGYTF,TRBJ1-2,NA,TRBV7-9,NA
TGTGCCAGCAGCTTCTCGCGGAGGCTAGAGGCCAACGTCCTGACTTTC,CASSFSRRLEANVLTF,TRBJ2-6,NA,TRBV9,NA
TGTGCCAGCAGACGGACAGGGGGCGCCCTCTATGGCTACACCTTC,CASRRTGGALYGYTF,TRBJ1-2,NA,TRBV6-6,TRBD1
TGCAGTGCCCCCGACAGGGGAGCTTTCTTT,CSAPDRGAFF,TRBJ1-1,once,TRBV20-1,TRBD1
TGTGCCAGCAGCACTACAGGGGTTTCCGGAAACACCATATATTTT,CASSTTGVSGNTIYF,TRBJ1-3,NA,TRBV7-2,TRBD1
TGTGCCAGCAGCAGGACAGGGTACACTGAAGCTTTCTTT,CASSRTGYTEAFF,TRBJ1-1,NA,TRBV5-6,TRBD1
TGTGCCAGCTCACTAAACTTGGACAGGGGAGGCTATTCACCCCTCCACTTT,CASSLNLDRGGYSPLHF,TRBJ1-6,once,TRBV18,TRBD1
TGTGCCAGCAGTGAAGGGTTCGGCGGCGGCAATCAGCCCCAGCATTTT,CASSEGFGGGNQPQHF,TRBJ1-5,once,TRBV25-1,NA
TGTGCCAGCAGTTCTAGCCCGGGACAGGGGTTGGGGAACACTGAAGCTTTCTTT,CASSSSPGQGLGNTEAFF,TRBJ1-1,NA,TRBV27,TRBD1
TGTGCCAGCAGTTTACCAGGCTACGAGCAGTACTTC,CASSLPGYEQYF,TRBJ2-7,NA,TRBV27,NA